This paragraph reports one T cell receptor (beta chain). This sample was taken from a study of blood T cell repertoires in COVID-19. Study overall: The United States, Italy and Spain supplied acute and convalescent COVID-19 samples. T cells, B-cell-depleted T cells, or PBMCs supplied cDNA or gDNA.

Source study methods: For nucleated cells, counts were estimated from reference gene primer amplification. Generated by immunoSEQ multiplex PCR, the TCRdb table keeps only in-frame clones and is missing some. V, J and clone size are those of that table, while D and trimming were read from the DNA. The sample consists of about 140,000 clones, 75% to 85% of them appearing once. This receptor was identified in a woman aged 80 or older with active or convalescent COVID-19. The sample taken for sequencing was peripheral blood.

The CDR3 nucleotides are TGTGCCAGCATTGGACGGGACAGACTCAATCAGCCCCAGCATTTT. This sequence encodes CASIGRDRLNQPQHF. The chain joins TRBV28 to TRBJ1-5; 7 nucleotides line up with TRBD1. Trimming at V came to 7 bases and at J to 3 bases, leaving 9 bases not matched to a gene. CDR1 is MDHEN, CDR2 SYDVKM, per germline. The CDR3 has 15 residues.